This entry is about one TCR beta chain. The antigen remains undetermined. This sample is part of a study of T cell responses to AZD1222 COVID-19 vaccine. Study results and limitations: Repertoire collection took place solely once the T cell response had peaked. Mostly white British, mostly female donors; authors suggested clonal diversity may be underestimated.

This CDR3 is built from 14 residues. V was shortened by 3 bases and J by 1 base, with 7 bases between the two germline ends. Germline V gene data show CDR1 as ENHRY and CDR2 as SYGVKD. Clones were read by immunoSEQ multiplex PCR, and TCRdb kept only the in-frame ones, dropping some. This sample yields 100,000 to 130,000 clones, of which 80% to 95% are seen a single time; roughly 6.2% belongs to the top ten. This sequence joins TRBV10-3 and TRBJ1-5; D is possibly TRBD1 (5 bases). This material consisted of peripheral blood, taken 28 days after the second AZD1222 dose. The clonotype originates from an adult who received the AZD1222 COVID-19 vaccine. The CDR3 bases are TGTGCCATCAGTGACGGGGGAAGCAATCAGCCCCAGCATTTT. It yields the protein CAISDGGSNQPQHF.